These 9 T cell receptor beta chains originate from one sample sequenced in a study of cytomegalovirus exposure and HLA in healthy donors. Use of 60 Vbeta and 13 Jbeta primers characterized the PCR. TCRdb's table, derived via immunoSEQ multiplex PCR, lists solely in-frame clones and lacks some. The data show 85,000 to 100,000 clones, 64% seen once. The sequencing sample was made of PBMCs. The receptors come from a man in his 60s in good health and CMV-seronegative.

The V and J genes are TRBV11-3 and TRBJ1-6, with 11 bases matching TRBD1. Germline CDR1 reads SGHNT; CDR2 reads YENEEA. V dropped 4 bases and J dropped 9; count of bases not matched to a gene: 5. This CDR3 contains 15 residues. CDR3 protein: CASSSGQGAGSPLHF. CDR3 in DNA: TGTGCCAGCAGCTCAGGACAGGGGGCAGGTTCACCCCTCCACTTT.

This clone was counted only a few times. The rearrangement uses TRBV7-8 and TRBJ2-3; 8 bases are shared with TRBD2. After removal of 5 bases from V and 0 bases from J, the junction contained 16 bases not matched to a gene. Per germline, CDR1 SGHVS and CDR2 FQNEAQ. The CDR3 totals 19 residues. The CDR3 here is CASSPRGLAGKSSTDTQYF. CDR3 DNA: TGTGCCAGCAGCCCCCGGGGCCTAGCGGGTAAATCTAGCACAGATACGCAGTATTTT.

This clone turned up a few times. V and J are TRBV7-6 and TRBJ2-1, with 9 positions matching TRBD1. This CDR3 contains 19 residues. Germline V lookup: CDR1 SGHVS, CDR2 FNYEAQ. The ends lost 1 base at V and 8 bases at J; junction bases unmatched: 18. CDR3 sequence (DNA): TGTGCCAGCAGCTTAGTTGTACCCCAACAGGGGGCGAGTTTGCATGAGCAGTTCTTC. This encodes CASSLVVPQQGASLHEQFF.

This rearrangement joins TRBV7-9 to TRBJ2-1; D remains unclear. Germline assignment: CDR1 SEHNR and CDR2 FQNEAQ (reference sequence). The V end was cut by 4 bases, the J end by 0 bases, with 13 bases between. This CDR3 region has 16 residues. CDR3 DNA: TGTGCCAGCAGCTCCACCCCCCTCAGCTCCTACAATGAGCAGTTCTTC. Its translation is CASSSTPLSSYNEQFF.

CDR3 bases: TGTGCCAGCAGCGCCAGGGGCTATGGCTACACCTTC. It is translated as CASSARGYGYTF. V gene TRBV9 combines with J gene TRBJ1-2, with a tentative D call TRBD1 (6 bases). Trimming removed 3 bases from V and 4 bases from J, with 7 bases in between. CDR3 length: 12 residues. CDR1 and CDR2 from the germline V gene are SGDLS and YYNGEE. Filled out from reference TRBV9 and TRBJ1-2, the complete variable domain reads DSGVTQTPKHLITATGQRVTLRCSPRSGDLSVYWYQQSLDQGLQFLIQYYNGEERAKGNILERFSAQQFPDLHSELNLSSLELGDSALYFCASSARGYGYTFGSGTRLTVV.

J is TRBJ1-2 and V is TRBV19; a weak D match, TRBD1 (6 bases). The CDR3 is 14 amino acids. Between the trimmed V and J ends, which lost 9 bases and 8 bases, there was a span of 22 bases. Germline-derived CDR1 and CDR2 are LNHDA and SQIVND (reference sequence). For the CDR3, the DNA is TGTGCCAGCTCCTACGGGGCAGGGGTACAGGGCTACACCTTC. Translating it yields CASSYGAGVQGYTF.

Note on this clone: Its ends do not fully match the called genes, so a read error is possible. The chain carries TRBV27 and TRBJ2-7, with unresolved D. The CDR3 runs 14 residues. Germline-derived CDR1 and CDR2 are MNHEY and SMNVEV (reference sequence). CDR3 nucleotides: TGTGTCAGCAGTTTTCTCGTCGGCGGCTACGAGCAGTACTTC. Amino acids: CVSSFLVGGYEQYF.

The V and J genes are TRBV6-1 and TRBJ2-5; D possibly corresponds to TRBD2 (5 bases). Trimming removed 2 bases at V and 9 bases at J, with 7 bases between. The CDR3 has 11 amino acids. CDR1 and CDR2 from the germline V gene are MNHNS and SASEGT. The CDR3 here is CASSENGAQYF. CDR3 DNA: TGTGCCAGCAGTGAAAACGGGGCCCAGTACTTC.

Notes on this clone: The junction departs from the called germline gene at one end, perhaps through a read error. The DNA for the CDR3 is TGCACAGGCCGACCAAATAATGAAAAACTGTTTTTT. Translating gives CTGRPNNEKLFF. This sequence joins TRBV5-5 and TRBJ1-4; D perhaps matches TRBD1 (5 bases). Germline V gene sequence: CDR1 SGHKS, CDR2 YYEKEE (reference sequence). CDR3 length equals 12 residues.